This T cell receptor (beta chain) was identified in a study of blood T cells in healthy people across ages. The use of a sample-barcoded 5' primer and a J-beta primer mix characterized a second PCR of about 6 to 12 cycles. TCRdb called the 5' RACE reads again in MiXCR, with one record for every CDR3 protein. This sample has approximately 670,000 distinct CDR3 sequences; over 40% occur once, and the top ten carry around 30%. The people who gave samples were healthy Caucasians from Russia, aged about 6 to 95. PBMCs numbering at least 6.5 million were isolated per sample. This CDR3 has 15 amino acids. Germline V gene lookup returns CDR1 WSHSY and CDR2 SAAADI. The junction had 6 bases not matched to a gene; V was cut back by 0 bases and J by 5 bases.

The chain uses TRBV10-2 and TRBJ1-2; 7 nucleotides align to TRBD1. The origin of this receptor is a man older than 75 in good health. Input material: blood. The CDR3, as DNA: TGCGCCAGCAGTGAGTCTGGGACAGTTTATTATGGCTACACCTTC. Encoded protein: CASSESGTVYYGYTF.